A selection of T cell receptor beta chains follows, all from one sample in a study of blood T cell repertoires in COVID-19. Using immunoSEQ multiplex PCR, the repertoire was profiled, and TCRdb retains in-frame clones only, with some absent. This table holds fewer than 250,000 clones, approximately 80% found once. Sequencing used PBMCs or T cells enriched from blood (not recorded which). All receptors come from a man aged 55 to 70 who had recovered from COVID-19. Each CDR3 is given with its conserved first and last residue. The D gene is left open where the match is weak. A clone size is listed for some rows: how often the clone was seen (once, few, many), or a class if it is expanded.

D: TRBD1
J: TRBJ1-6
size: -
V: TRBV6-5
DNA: TGTGCCAGCAGGGCCGTGACAGGGGCCGGTTCACCCCTCCACTTT
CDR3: CASRAVTGAGSPLHF

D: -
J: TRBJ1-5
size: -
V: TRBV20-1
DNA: TGCAGTGCCCGGGGGCCCCAGCATTTT
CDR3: CSARGPQHF

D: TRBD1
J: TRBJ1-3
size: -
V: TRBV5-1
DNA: TGCGCCAGCAGCTTGGATCAGACAGGGACTGGAAACACCATATATTTT
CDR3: CASSLDQTGTGNTIYF

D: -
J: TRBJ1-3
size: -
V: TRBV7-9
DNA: TGTGCCAGCAGCTTAGCCGGGGATGGAAACACCATATATTTT
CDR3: CASSLAGDGNTIYF

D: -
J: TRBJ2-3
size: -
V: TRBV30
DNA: TGTGCCTGGAGTGGAGGGGTACAGGGAGATACGCAGTATTTT
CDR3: CAWSGGVQGDTQYF

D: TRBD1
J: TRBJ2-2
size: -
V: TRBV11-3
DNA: TGTGCCAGCAGCCTCCGATTCACGCTCGACAGGGTTGGCGGGGAGCTGTTTTTT
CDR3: CASSLRFTLDRVGGELFF

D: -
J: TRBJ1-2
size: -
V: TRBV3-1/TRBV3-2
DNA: TGTGCCAGCAGCCGCGGACTGGAACAGGGCTATGGCTACACCTTC
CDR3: CASSRGLEQGYGYTF

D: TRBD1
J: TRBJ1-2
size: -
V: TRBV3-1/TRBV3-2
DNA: TGTGCCAGCAGCCAGGGACAGACCCGAGGGTATGGCTACACCTTC
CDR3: CASSQGQTRGYGYTF

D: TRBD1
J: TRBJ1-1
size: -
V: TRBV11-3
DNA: TGTGCCAGCAGCTTACGGACAGGAGTGAACACTGAAGCTTTCTTT
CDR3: CASSLRTGVNTEAFF

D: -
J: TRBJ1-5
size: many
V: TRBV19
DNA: TGTGCCAGTAGTACGGATAGGAGTCAGCCCCAGCATTTT
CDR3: CASSTDRSQPQHF

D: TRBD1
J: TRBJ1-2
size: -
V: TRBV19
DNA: TGTGCCAGTAGTAGGGGGACAGTGAGCTACACCTTC
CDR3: CASSRGTVSYTF

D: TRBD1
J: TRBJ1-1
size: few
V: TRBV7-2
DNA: TGTGCCAGCAGCTTCCACACCGGGACAGGGGTCACTGAAGCTTTCTTT
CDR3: CASSFHTGTGVTEAFF

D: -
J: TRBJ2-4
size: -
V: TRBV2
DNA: TGTGCCAGCAGTGGACTATTCAAAAACATTCAGTACTTC
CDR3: CASSGLFKNIQYF